Below, one T cell receptor (beta chain) is given with its context. The data originate from a study of blood T cell repertoires in COVID-19. Turning to the study itself: Samples representing acute and convalescent COVID-19 were sourced from the United States, Italy and Spain. T cells, B-cell-depleted T cells, or PBMCs provided the cDNA or gDNA that served as material.

As processed by the authors: Amplification of reference gene primers provided the estimated nucleated cell counts. Sequencing used immunoSEQ multiplex PCR; TCRdb keeps in-frame clones, though not all of them. For V, J and clone size, that table is used; D and trimming come from the DNA. The table lists approximately 150,000 clones, 65% to 80% of them singletons. CDR1 LGHDT and CDR2 YNNKEL come from the germline V gene (reference sequence). The length of the CDR3 is 15 residues. V dropped 1 base and J dropped 8 bases, with 15 bases sitting between them. The chain combines TRBV3-1 (or the pseudogene TRBV3-2) with TRBJ2-1, with D maybe TRBD1 (6 bases). The receptor was derived from a woman aged 60-75 years with acute or convalescent COVID-19. Sequencing used peripheral blood. The CDR3 DNA is TGTGCCAGCAGCCAAGGTCGACAGGTCGGGGATGAGCAGTTCTTC. Protein product: CASSQGRQVGDEQFF.